The sequence of this T cell receptor beta chain was determined in a study of CD8+ T cells in alopecia areata. Study findings and constraints: Elevated clonality characterized lesional scalp relative to normal scalp, particularly in alopecia totalis/universalis. Scalp sequencing captures resident alphabeta T cells of normal skin too.

This CDR3 region has 14 residues. Germline V gene sequence: CDR1 SGHTA, CDR2 FQGTGA. V shed 3 bases and J shed 7 bases, with 13 bases lying between them. Lesional scalp tissue (obtained by punch biopsy) and peripheral blood were collected from alopecia areata patients. Sequencing relied on a cDNA template that was reverse transcribed from extracted RNA. Sequenced by immunoSEQ multiplex PCR; TCRdb stores in-frame clones only, minus some. The sample shows 23,000 or so clones, around half of them seen only once. With regard to this clone: What it recognizes is unknown.

The origin of this receptor is a human donor with alopecia areata. This chain connects TRBV7-3 to TRBJ1-3; D is possibly TRBD1 (6 bases). The sample consisted of NKG2D-high CD8+ T cells sorted from blood. The CDR3, as DNA: TGTGCCAGCAGCTTGCCGGACAGTCTCAACACCATATATTTT. Its translation: CASSLPDSLNTIYF.